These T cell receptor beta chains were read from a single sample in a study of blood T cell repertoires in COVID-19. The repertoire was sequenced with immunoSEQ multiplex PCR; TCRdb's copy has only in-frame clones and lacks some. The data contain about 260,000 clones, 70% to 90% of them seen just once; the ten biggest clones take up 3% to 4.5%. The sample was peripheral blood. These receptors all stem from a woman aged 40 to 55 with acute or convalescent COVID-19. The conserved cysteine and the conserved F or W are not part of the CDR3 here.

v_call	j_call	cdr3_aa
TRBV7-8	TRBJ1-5	ASSLRSTGQPQH
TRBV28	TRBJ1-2	ASSSPVRVIAGYT
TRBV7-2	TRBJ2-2	ASERYLDTGELF
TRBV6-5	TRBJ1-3	ASSYFGTSSGNTIY
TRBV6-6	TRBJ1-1	ASSPGTGGTEAF
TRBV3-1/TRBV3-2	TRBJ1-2	ASSQSLTGGDYGYT
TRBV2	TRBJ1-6	ASSVTGGSPLH
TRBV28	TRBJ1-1	ASQGARVTEAF
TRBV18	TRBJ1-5	ASSPPNSNQPQH
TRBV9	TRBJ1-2	ASSQSGDRVFRRYT
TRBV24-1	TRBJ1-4	ATSITGGSTNEKLF
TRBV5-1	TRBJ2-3	ASSLVDQAIDTQY
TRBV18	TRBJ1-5	ASSRTGGHQPQH
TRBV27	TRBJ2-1	ASSFRSSGGYNEQF
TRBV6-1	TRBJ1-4	ASSGWTGPLNEKLF
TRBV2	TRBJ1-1	ASSEFEGEGAF
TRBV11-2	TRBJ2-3	ASSLGDYSTDTQY
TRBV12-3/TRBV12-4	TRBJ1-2	ASSPTGEYGYT
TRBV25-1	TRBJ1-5	ASSEWTVNQPQH
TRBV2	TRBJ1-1	ASRGRGDTEAF
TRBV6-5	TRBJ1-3	ASRSRGHSGNTIY
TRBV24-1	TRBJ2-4	ATAGAGFENIQY
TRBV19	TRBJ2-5	ASSIEGGMGIRHGRQETQY
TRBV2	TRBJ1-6	ASGQAHTTYNSPLH
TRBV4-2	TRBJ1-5	ASSQGLEPQPQH
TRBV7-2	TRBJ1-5	ASSLVQGDQPQH
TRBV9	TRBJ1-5	ASSGQGGQPQH
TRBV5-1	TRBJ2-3	ASSLGGGRLGDTQY
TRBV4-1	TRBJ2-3	ASSLYRGDTDTQY
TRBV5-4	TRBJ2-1	ASSLVPSGDYNEQF
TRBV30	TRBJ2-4	AWSSGQGQNIQY
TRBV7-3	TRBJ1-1	ASSTRGATEAF
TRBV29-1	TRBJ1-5	SVGDRTGPQH
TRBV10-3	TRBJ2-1	ATLRTGASGEYNEQF
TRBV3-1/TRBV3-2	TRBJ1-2	ASSQEGEANYGYT
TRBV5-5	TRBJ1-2	ASSPDLPGQAYGYT
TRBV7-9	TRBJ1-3	ASSLVRTATGNTIY
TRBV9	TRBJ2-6	ASSHGTGKISGANVLT
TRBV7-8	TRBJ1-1	ASSSVAGGHTEAF
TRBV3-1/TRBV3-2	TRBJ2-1	ASSPSGGAYNEQF
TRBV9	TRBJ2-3	ASSRGQRGGRLDTQY
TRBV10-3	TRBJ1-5	AIRGQAGSQPQH
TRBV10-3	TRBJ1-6	AISERGYNSPLH
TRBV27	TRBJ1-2	ASSLGGDGYT